The sequence of this T cell receptor beta chain was determined in a study of cytomegalovirus exposure and HLA in healthy donors. Looking at the study overall: Of some 400 genotyped donors, about 81% clustered with self-reported Caucasian donors. Study-wide points: As was reported, the HLA-A and HLA-B alleles of most subjects were accurately predicted from TCR beta sequences. When analyzed later, a missense DCLRE1C variant was found to be linked to TCR beta V- and J-gene trimming. Previously analyzed data showed that most TCR beta V segments were productive at a frequency of about 87% or about 30%.

PCR employed 60 Vbeta and 13 Jbeta primers. The data were produced by immunoSEQ multiplex PCR, yet TCRdb's version contains in-frame clones alone and is incomplete. The table lists about 170,000 clones, about 76% of them singletons, with approximately 5.4% in the top ten. The CDR3 covers 15 residues. Trimming took off 4 bases at V and 7 bases at J, with 17 bases between the two ends. Germline V gene sequence: CDR1 SGDLS, CDR2 YYNGEE. In regard to this clone: The antigen is undetermined.

The sequence derives from a woman aged 18 to 35 in good health and CMV-seropositive. The chain has TRBV9 and TRBJ1-4; TRBD1 is a possible D gene (6 bases). The sequencing sample was made of PBMCs. The CDR3 region has the DNA TGTGCCAGCAGCCCATATGGGGAAGGGGGTGAAAAACTGTTTTTT. It specifies CASSPYGEGGEKLFF. Drawing the rest from reference TRBV9 and TRBJ1-4, the complete variable domain is DSGVTQTPKHLITATGQRVTLRCSPRSGDLSVYWYQQSLDQGLQFLIQYYNGEERAKGNILERFSAQQFPDLHSELNLSSLELGDSALYFCASSPYGEGGEKLFFGSGTQLSVL.